Listed below are T cell receptor beta chains from one sample, sequenced in a study of neurological immune-mediated disorders. TCRdb re-analysed the 5' RACE reads in MiXCR, keeping a single row per CDR3 protein. The sample gives tens of thousands of distinct CDR3 sequences, 10% to 15% of which show up once; roughly 2.2% is in the top ten. Sequencing used PBMCs. The source of these receptors is a woman aged 40 to 55 in good health. The CDR3 runs from the conserved cysteine through the conserved F or W. Fields, in order: V gene, D gene, J gene, clone size, CDR3 DNA, CDR3 protein. D genes are given only for firm matches. The size field is filled for only some rows; it gives once, few, many or a size class.

V: TRBV2; D: NA; J: TRBJ2-6; size: many; DNA: TGTGCCAGCAGTGAAGGGGGCTCTGGGGCCAACGTCCTGACTTTC; CDR3: CASSEGGSGANVLTF
V: TRBV10-3; D: NA; J: TRBJ1-4; size: NA; DNA: TGTGCCATCAGTGCTTCCAGGGGTGGAGGTGAAAAACTGTTTTTT; CDR3: CAISASRGGGEKLFF
V: TRBV20-1; D: TRBD2; J: TRBJ2-1; size: many; DNA: TGCAGTGCTGTACGACTAGCGGGAGGGCTTGAGCAGTTCTTC; CDR3: CSAVRLAGGLEQFF
V: TRBV6-5; D: NA; J: TRBJ1-3; size: many; DNA: TGTGCCAGCAGCCACACCCCGGGGACTGGAAACACCATATATTTT; CDR3: CASSHTPGTGNTIYF
V: TRBV10-3; D: TRBD2; J: TRBJ2-2; size: many; DNA: TGTGCCATCGGTGACGGGGGGGCGTACACCGGGGAGCTGTTTTTT; CDR3: CAIGDGGAYTGELFF
V: TRBV20-1; D: TRBD1; J: TRBJ1-1; size: medium-sized; DNA: TGCAGTGCTAGAGGGGGACAGGGCCTTTTGGGTTCGGCTTTCTTT; CDR3: CSARGGQGLLGSAFF
V: TRBV20-1; D: NA; J: TRBJ1-1; size: few; DNA: TGCAGTGCCCTACACTCCGGGCTGGTCACCGAAGCTTTCTTT; CDR3: CSALHSGLVTEAFF
V: TRBV12-3/TRBV12-4; D: TRBD2; J: TRBJ2-3; size: NA; DNA: TGTGTCAACAGCCAGGCGGGGGGGGCGGCCTCCACGCAGTATTTT; CDR3: CVNSQAGGAASTQYF
V: TRBV5-6; D: TRBD1; J: TRBJ2-3; size: many; DNA: TGTGCCAGCAGCCACCGAACGCGGACAGGGACAGATACGCAGTATTTT; CDR3: CASSHRTRTGTDTQYF
V: TRBV6-5; D: TRBD1; J: TRBJ1-1; size: many; DNA: TGTGCCAGCAGTTCGGGACAGGGGGCTAAAGCGAACACTGAAGCTTTCTTT; CDR3: CASSSGQGAKANTEAFF
V: TRBV7-2; D: NA; J: TRBJ2-5; size: many; DNA: TGTGCCAGCAGCTTAGTGTGGACAACCGGCCAAGAGACCCAGTACTTC; CDR3: CASSLVWTTGQETQYF
V: TRBV12-3/TRBV12-4; D: TRBD2; J: TRBJ2-2; size: many; DNA: TGTGCCAGCAGTTCTAGCGGGGGGTGGTTCGGCGGGGAGCTGTTTTTT; CDR3: CASSSSGGWFGGELFF
V: TRBV7-2; D: TRBD2; J: TRBJ2-1; size: NA; DNA: TGTGCCAGCAGCTCTAGCGGGGGTTCCTACAATGAGCAGTTCTTC; CDR3: CASSSSGGSYNEQFF
V: TRBV20-1; D: NA; J: TRBJ1-5; size: many; DNA: TGCAGTGCTAGAGGTCTGGGCTCGACGCGCAATCAGCCCCAGCATTTT; CDR3: CSARGLGSTRNQPQHF
V: TRBV2; D: NA; J: TRBJ1-3; size: many; DNA: TGTGCCAGCACCGCCCAGGGTCGCTCTGGAAACACCATATATTTT; CDR3: CASTAQGRSGNTIYF
V: TRBV29-1; D: NA; J: TRBJ1-1; size: many; DNA: TGCAGCGTTGTGGGGGGACACATCCTAGGCGCTGAAGCTTTCTTT; CDR3: CSVVGGHILGAEAFF
V: TRBV29-1; D: NA; J: TRBJ2-3; size: many; DNA: TGCAGCGTTGAGCCCGTCACAGATACGCAGTATTTT; CDR3: CSVEPVTDTQYF
V: TRBV3-1; D: NA; J: TRBJ2-3; size: many; DNA: TGTGCCAGCAGCCTGGTTGATACGCAGTATTTT; CDR3: CASSLVDTQYF
V: TRBV2; D: NA; J: TRBJ2-1; size: many; DNA: TGTGCCAGCATACGACAGAAATACAATGAGCAGTTCTTC; CDR3: CASIRQKYNEQFF
V: TRBV20-1; D: NA; J: TRBJ1-4; size: many; DNA: TGCAGTGCCAAAAACAGGGTTTGGCCTAATGAAAAACTGTTTTTT; CDR3: CSAKNRVWPNEKLFF
V: TRBV7-2; D: NA; J: TRBJ2-5; size: many; DNA: TGTGCCAGCAGCTGGGGGCTAGCGGAAGAGACCCAGTACTTC; CDR3: CASSWGLAEETQYF
V: TRBV14; D: TRBD1; J: TRBJ1-1; size: many; DNA: TGTGCCAGCAGCCAAGATTGGACAGGGCGGGAAGCTTTCTTT; CDR3: CASSQDWTGREAFF
V: TRBV5-6; D: TRBD2; J: TRBJ2-7; size: many; DNA: TGTGCCAGCAGCGGCCTTAGCGGGCCTTTCTCCTACGAGCAGTACTTC; CDR3: CASSGLSGPFSYEQYF
V: TRBV18; D: NA; J: TRBJ2-7; size: many; DNA: TGTGCCAGCTCAGTCTCCTACGAGCAGTACTTC; CDR3: CASSVSYEQYF
V: TRBV7-9; D: NA; J: TRBJ1-2; size: NA; DNA: TGTGCCAGCAGCCACGTAGCTAACTATGGCTACACCTTC; CDR3: CASSHVANYGYTF
V: TRBV20-1; D: TRBD2; J: TRBJ2-5; size: many; DNA: TGCAGTGCTCTAGGACTAGAAGAGACCCAGTACTTC; CDR3: CSALGLEETQYF
V: TRBV6-2/TRBV6-3; D: NA; J: TRBJ2-7; size: many; DNA: TGTGCCAGCAGTTATTCCAGGGAAAGCCGGGACCCCTACGAGCAGTACTTC; CDR3: CASSYSRESRDPYEQYF
V: TRBV7-6; D: NA; J: TRBJ2-2; size: many; DNA: TGTGCCAGCAGCTTAGGCCAGAACACCGGGGAGCTGTTTTTT; CDR3: CASSLGQNTGELFF
V: TRBV18; D: TRBD1; J: TRBJ2-4; size: many; DNA: TGTGCCAGCTCACCGGGGCTCCTACTACAGGGGGCCAAAAACATTCAGTACTTC; CDR3: CASSPGLLLQGAKNIQYF
V: TRBV5-1; D: NA; J: TRBJ2-7; size: many; DNA: TGCGCCAGCAGCCCTGGGACAACCTCCTACGAGCAGTACTTC; CDR3: CASSPGTTSYEQYF
V: TRBV7-2; D: NA; J: TRBJ2-5; size: many; DNA: TGTGCCAGCAGCTTAGCCTACCACCAAGAGACCCAGTACTTC; CDR3: CASSLAYHQETQYF
V: TRBV7-2; D: NA; J: TRBJ1-6; size: many; DNA: TGTGCCAGCAGCTTACAGGGCGAGGTGTCACCCCTCCACTTT; CDR3: CASSLQGEVSPLHF
V: TRBV5-6; D: TRBD1; J: TRBJ1-5; size: NA; DNA: TGTGCCAGCAGCCTGGGGACAGGGGAGTATCAGCCCCAGCATTTT; CDR3: CASSLGTGEYQPQHF
V: TRBV24-1; D: TRBD2; J: TRBJ2-1; size: many; DNA: TGTGCCACCAGTGATTTTTCGCGGGAGGAGAATGAGCAGTTCTTC; CDR3: CATSDFSREENEQFF
V: TRBV5-1; D: NA; J: TRBJ2-7; size: many; DNA: TGCGCCAGCAGCGGGAAGAGGGACGCGCCCTCCTACGAGCAGTACTTC; CDR3: CASSGKRDAPSYEQYF
V: TRBV6-5; D: TRBD1; J: TRBJ1-1; size: many; DNA: TGTGCCAGCAGTTCCTGGACAGGGCCGAACACTGAAGCTTTCTTT; CDR3: CASSSWTGPNTEAFF
V: TRBV6-5; D: NA; J: TRBJ1-2; size: many; DNA: TGTGCCAGCAGGTATACTGGGACCAGTTATGGCTACACCTTC; CDR3: CASRYTGTSYGYTF
V: TRBV7-3; D: NA; J: TRBJ2-2; size: many; DNA: TGTGCCAGCAGCCCTAACCCCAACACCGGGGAGCTGTTTTTT; CDR3: CASSPNPNTGELFF
V: TRBV12-3/TRBV12-4; D: NA; J: TRBJ1-2; size: many; DNA: TGTGCCAGCAGTTTAGAGGCGAGGGGAGGCTACACCTTC; CDR3: CASSLEARGGYTF
V: TRBV18; D: TRBD1; J: TRBJ1-4; size: many; DNA: TGTGCCAGCTCACCACCGGGACAGGGTAATGAAAAACTGTTTTTT; CDR3: CASSPPGQGNEKLFF
V: TRBV20-1; D: NA; J: TRBJ1-1; size: many; DNA: TGCAGTGCTAGGGGAGCTGGGGGTAGGAACACTGAAGCTTTCTTT; CDR3: CSARGAGGRNTEAFF